This T cell receptor beta chain comes out of a study of T cell repertoires in cytomegalovirus infection. Study context: Shared public TCR beta signatures pointed to both CMV infection and a matching HLA type. General observations from the study: The ex vivo response showed dominance by HLA-C-restricted CMV-specific TCR beta clonotypes.

TCRdb ran MiXCR on the reads and lists one entry per CDR3 protein. The data contain about 450,000 distinct CDR3 sequences, approximately 33% of them singletons. Germline V gives CDR1 MGHRA, CDR2 YSYEKL. This CDR3 region has 18 residues. On this clonotype itself: Its antigen is as yet unknown. A junction boundary mismatches the germline segment, possibly from a read error.

The chain carries TRBV4-1 and TRBJ2-2; 12 bases map to TRBD2. Sequencing input: PBMCs. The TCR originated in a human donor in good health (CMV status not recorded). Some clones in this sample may be carry-over from other donors' samples. CDR3 amino acids: CAGSQGLAGNANTGELFF. The DNA for the CDR3 is TGCGCCGGCAGCCAAGGACTAGCGGGGAACGCGAACACCGGGGAGCTGTTTTTT.